A selection of T cell receptor beta chains follows, all from one sample in a study of metastatic and nonmetastatic thyroid tumors. TCRdb re-called the PCR reads through MiXCR. Among fewer than 15,000 clones, 25% to 40% were seen once, and the ten largest hold more than 9.5%. The sequenced material came from tumor tissue. These receptors were collected from a female donor with papillary thyroid cancer or a benign thyroid nodule (not recorded which). Some clones in this sample may be carry-over from other donors' samples. CDR3s include the opening cysteine and the closing phenylalanine or tryptophan. D genes are given only for firm matches. For some rows the clone size is stated as once, few or many, or as a class when expanded; others skip it.

TRBV6-1,large,TRBJ2-7,TRBD1,TGTGCCAGCAGTCAAGGGACAGGGGAGTACTTC,CASSQGTGEYF
TRBV6-4,-,TRBJ2-7,TRBD2,TGTGCCAGCAGTGAAGTCCCAACGCGGGGGAAAATATACGAGCAGTACTTC,CASSEVPTRGKIYEQYF
TRBV5-1,medium-sized,TRBJ1-1,-,TGCGCCAGCAGCCCGGGGGGATTATACACTGAAGCTTTCTTT,CASSPGGLYTEAFF
TRBV7-8,-,TRBJ2-7,TRBD2,TGTGCCAGCAGCTCAGGGAGGCTAGCGGGAAAATCCGAATACGAGCAGTACTTC,CASSSGRLAGKSEYEQYF
TRBV5-1,-,TRBJ2-3,TRBD2,TGCGCCAGCAGCTTGTCAGGGACTAGCGAGGTTACGCAGTATTTT,CASSLSGTSEVTQYF
TRBV5-1,-,TRBJ2-2,-,TGCGCCAGCAGCTTGTATATCGGGAGTTGTCCCGGGGAGCTGTTTTTT,CASSLYIGSCPGELFF
TRBV11-2,medium-sized,TRBJ1-3,-,TGTGCCAGCAGCTTAAGACACTCGTACTCTGGAAACACCATATATTTT,CASSLRHSYSGNTIYF
TRBV24-1,medium-sized,TRBJ2-1,TRBD2,TGTGCCACCAGTGACCCCGGGACTAGCGGATACAATGAGCAGTTCTTC,CATSDPGTSGYNEQFF
TRBV7-3,few,TRBJ2-7,-,TGTGCCAGCAGCTTATATACGGGCTCCTACGAGCAGTACTTC,CASSLYTGSYEQYF
TRBV5-1,-,TRBJ2-3,TRBD2,TGCGCCAGCAGCTTGGGACTAGCGGGACTTCCCCCCGATACGCAGTATTTT,CASSLGLAGLPPDTQYF
TRBV19,few,TRBJ1-2,-,TGTGCCAGTAGTACAGAGCACTATGGCTACACCTTC,CASSTEHYGYTF
TRBV7-3,-,TRBJ2-1,-,TGTGCCAGCAGCTTTAGGCAGGGGTTAAGAAATGAGCGGTTCTTC,CASSFRQGLRNERFF
TRBV20-1,-,TRBJ2-3,-,TGCAGTGCACCACGGACTCCTAGCACAGATACGCAGTATTTT,CSAPRTPSTDTQYF
TRBV4-1,medium-sized,TRBJ2-6,-,TGCGCCAGCAGCCAAGGGCCGAGGACCTCTGGGGCCAACGTCCTGACTTTC,CASSQGPRTSGANVLTF
TRBV11-2,-,TRBJ2-2,-,TGTGCCAGCAGCTTCTCCGGGATCCTAAACACCGGGGAGCTGTTTTTT,CASSFSGILNTGELFF
TRBV6-5,few,TRBJ1-5,-,TGTGCCAGCAGTTACCCCCTGGAGGGCGGCCAGCCACAGCATTTT,CASSYPLEGGQPQHF
TRBV6-1,-,TRBJ1-4,-,TGTGCCAGCATGCCGGGAGCGGAGTTTGAAAAACTGTTTTTT,CASMPGAEFEKLFF
TRBV5-1,-,TRBJ2-2,TRBD2,TGCGCCAGCAGCTTGGGTAGCGGGAGTGGTCGCGGGGAGCTGTTTTTT,CASSLGSGSGRGELFF
TRBV6-4,once,TRBJ2-3,-,TGTGCCAGCAGTAGAGCGGAAACAGATACGCAGTATTTT,CASSRAETDTQYF
TRBV12-3/TRBV12-4,medium-sized,TRBJ1-5,-,TGTGCCAGCAGTTTTTTGGACAAAGGACAGCCCCAGCATTTT,CASSFLDKGQPQHF
TRBV30,large,TRBJ1-2,-,TGTGCCTGGAGTGGACAGGCCCACGGTGGCTACACCTTC,CAWSGQAHGGYTF
TRBV11-2,many,TRBJ1-1,-,TGTGCCAGCAGCTTAGCAGGTCATATCGAAGCTTTCTTT,CASSLAGHIEAFF
TRBV7-8,few,TRBJ2-1,TRBD2,TGTGCCAGCAACCCGCGGGAGGGATTTTACAATGAGCAGTTCTTC,CASNPREGFYNEQFF
TRBV20-1,few,TRBJ2-3,-,TGCAGTGCTAGATATTCGGTACAAAACGGAGATACGCAGTATTTT,CSARYSVQNGDTQYF
TRBV6-1,-,TRBJ2-6,-,TGTGCCAGCAGTGACGGGTCTGGGGCCAACGTCCTGACTTTC,CASSDGSGANVLTF
TRBV2,-,TRBJ2-5,-,TGTGCCAGCAGTCCCCCGGGGGCGGGTGAGACCCAGTACTTC,CASSPPGAGETQYF
TRBV7-6,medium-sized,TRBJ2-7,-,TGTGCCAGCAGCCCAGGGTTTTCCAAGCACTACGAGCAGTACTTC,CASSPGFSKHYEQYF
TRBV6-2/TRBV6-3,few,TRBJ2-1,TRBD2,TGTGCCAGCAGTTACCCTCCTACTAGCGGTGTCTCCTACAATGAGCAGTTCTTC,CASSYPPTSGVSYNEQFF
TRBV6-1,few,TRBJ2-7,TRBD2,TGTGCCAGCAGTGAAATTAGCGGGAGTATCTACGAGCAGTACTTC,CASSEISGSIYEQYF
TRBV18,-,TRBJ2-3,TRBD2,TGTGCCAGCTCACCCGGGGCTAGCGGGGGGGCCGACACGCAGTATTTT,CASSPGASGGADTQYF
TRBV29-1,many,TRBJ2-2,TRBD2,TGCAGCGTTTTCAGCGGGGGAGGGGGCACCGGGGAGCTGTTTTTT,CSVFSGGGGTGELFF
TRBV11-1,many,TRBJ2-3,TRBD2,TGTGCCAGCAGCCCGCGGGGGGGCGAGGGAGATACGCAGTATTTT,CASSPRGGEGDTQYF
TRBV15,medium-sized,TRBJ1-5,-,TGTGCCACCAGCAGAGTCCTCGGGACGGCCGGGAATCAGCCCCAGCATTTT,CATSRVLGTAGNQPQHF
TRBV20-1,medium-sized,TRBJ1-2,-,TGCAGTGCTCAGTTGGTGGCGGGGCCGTACTATGGCTACACCTTC,CSAQLVAGPYYGYTF
TRBV6-1,-,TRBJ2-5,-,TGTGCCAGCAGCCGAACCCGCCAAGAGACCCAGTACTTC,CASSRTRQETQYF
TRBV5-1,once,TRBJ2-7,TRBD1,TGCGCCAGCAGCCCTCAGGGGGCGCTACGGGAGCAGTACTTC,CASSPQGALREQYF
TRBV6-1,-,TRBJ2-7,TRBD2,TGTGCCAGCAGGCTGACTAGCCCCACGATTGAAGACGAGCAGTACTTC,CASRLTSPTIEDEQYF
TRBV11-2,medium-sized,TRBJ2-4,-,TGTGCCAGCAGCTTAGATGCGTTCGGGGGTGAAAGAAACATTCAGTACTTC,CASSLDAFGGERNIQYF
TRBV12-3/TRBV12-4,medium-sized,TRBJ1-2,-,TGTGCCAGCAGTTTATCGGGGATCTACACCTTC,CASSLSGIYTF
TRBV20-1,once,TRBJ2-7,-,TGCAGTGCTAGAGATAGGGGGGAGGCAAGCGAGCAGTACTTC,CSARDRGEASEQYF
TRBV6-1,few,TRBJ2-7,-,TGTGCCAGCAGGGGAAAGAACTACGAGCAGTACTTC,CASRGKNYEQYF